This T cell receptor (beta chain) was observed in a study of cytomegalovirus exposure and HLA in healthy donors. Study-wide points: Among TCR beta chains of equal frequency, HLA-associated ones were more clonally expanded in a later analysis.

Germline V lookup: CDR1 LGHNA, CDR2 YNFKEQ. The CDR3 has 15 amino acids. The V gene lost 4 bases and the J gene lost 2 bases, with 14 bases spanning the gap. As regards this clone: The target antigen is unknown.

A multiplex PCR was run with 60 Vbeta primers and 13 Jbeta primers. The protocol was immunoSEQ multiplex PCR, while the TCRdb copy is restricted to in-frame clones and leaves out a portion. The sample holds around 200,000 clones, about three quarters seen once. Sequencing used PBMCs. This sequence was found in a woman in her sixties in good health and CMV-seropositive. The chain links TRBV4-2 to TRBJ2-5; the D gene is possibly TRBD1 (6 bases). CDR3 in amino acids: CASSRDIRDQETQYF. The CDR3 coding sequence is TGTGCCAGCAGCCGGGACATCAGGGATCAAGAGACCCAGTACTTC.